The next 17 T cell receptor beta chains were all read from a single sample in a study of T cells in localized non-small cell lung cancer (dated by TCRdb to the early 2020s). Library construction relied on the immunoSEQ multiplex PCR assay. Held by TCRdb, this immuneACCESS table contains in-frame sequences only and omits some clones. Under half of the omission traces to an unresolved V gene where checked; the cause of the rest is unknown. The sample contains about 60,000 clones, roughly nine tenths of them found a single time. The leading ten clones occupy roughly 2% of the sample. The source was peripheral blood, collected before any cancer treatment. These receptors were obtained from a woman aged 40-69 years with stage I lung adenocarcinoma.

The gene calls are TRBV7-6 and TRBJ2-1; 8 nucleotides match TRBD2. The CDR3 is 15 residues long. The ends lost 5 bases at V and 4 bases at J; junction bases unmatched: 7. Germline V gene sequence: CDR1 SGHVS, CDR2 FNYEAQ. As DNA, the CDR3 is TGTGCCAGCAGCCGAGCGGGAGAAGGGTACAATGAGCAGTTCTTC. Its translation is CASSRAGEGYNEQFF. The variable domain in full, completed from reference TRBV7-6 and TRBJ2-1, reads GAGVSQSPRYKVTKRGQDVALRCDPISGHVSLYWYRQALGQGPEFLTYFNYEAQQDKSGLPNDRFSAERPEGSISTLTIQRTEQRDSAMYRCASSRAGEGYNEQFFGPGTRLTVL.

This rearrangement joins TRBV5-8 to TRBJ1-1; D call uncertain. CDR1 is SGHTS and CDR2 is YDEGEE in the germline V gene. V lost 2 bases to trimming and J lost 4 bases, with 12 bases between them. This CDR3 is 14 amino acids long. For the CDR3, the DNA is TGTGCCAGCAGCTTCCGTATCGGACGCACTGAAGCTTTCTTT. Encoded protein: CASSFRIGRTEAFF.

This sequence joins TRBV7-2 and TRBJ1-4; unclear D gene. Trimming removed 0 bases from V and 8 bases from J, with 10 bases in between. This CDR3 has 14 residues. Looked up from germline, CDR1 is SGHTA and CDR2 is FQGNSA. CDR3 nucleotides: TGTGCCAGCAGCTTAGCATATAACGGGGAAAAACTGTTTTTT. It encodes CASSLAYNGEKLFF. Full variable domain (remainder filled in from reference TRBV7-2 and TRBJ1-4): GAGVSQSPSNKVTEKGKDVELRCDPISGHTALYWYRQSLGQGLEFLIYFQGNSAPDKSGLPSDRFSAERTGGSVSTLTIQRTQQEDSAVYLCASSLAYNGEKLFFGSGTQLSVL.

The chain links TRBV7-9 to TRBJ2-4; tentative D call: TRBD1 (7 bases). From germline, CDR1 is SEHNR and CDR2 FQNEAQ (reference sequence). This CDR3 region has 14 residues. Trimming took 5 bases from V and 7 from J, leaving 15 bases between them. The chain's CDR3 is CASSMEGTANIQYF. CDR3 bases: TGTGCCAGCAGCATGGAGGGGACAGCGAACATTCAGTACTTC.

The V and J genes are TRBV5-8 and TRBJ2-1; 8 bases map to TRBD2. The CDR3 loop spans 12 amino acids. V lost 4 bases and J lost 14; bases outside the gene matches: 8. Germline CDR1 and CDR2: SGHTS and YDEGEE. CDR3: CASSRLGTSKFF. For the CDR3, the DNA is TGTGCCAGCAGCAGGCTGGGGACTAGTAAGTTCTTC.

V usage is TRBV9 and J usage is TRBJ2-7; D call uncertain. The CDR3 loop spans 13 amino acids. In germline, CDR1 is SGDLS, CDR2 YYNGEE. V gave up 0 bases and J gave up 3 bases, with 7 bases separating them. CDR3 sequence: CASSVVSSYEQYF. The CDR3 bases are TGTGCCAGCAGCGTAGTTTCCAGCTACGAGCAGTACTTC.

The genes are TRBV25-1 and TRBJ2-7; D gene uncertain. The CDR3 consists of 12 residues. Germline CDR1 reads MGHDK; CDR2 reads SYGVNS. V gave up 6 bases and J gave up 0 bases, with 6 bases separating them. The DNA for the CDR3 is TGTGCCAGCAGAGGCCCCTCCTACGAGCAGTACTTC. Protein: CASRGPSYEQYF.

The chain joins TRBV5-6 to TRBJ2-2; D is unresolved. The CDR3 totals 13 residues. Germline-derived CDR1 and CDR2 are SGHDT and YYEEEE. The V and J ends lost 0 bases and 6 bases respectively, with 6 bases between them. CDR3 nucleotide sequence: TGTGCCAGCAGCTTGGTCGGCCCCGGGGAGCTGTTTTTT. It is translated as CASSLVGPGELFF.

V usage is TRBV2 and J usage is TRBJ2-7; D is ambiguous. The CDR3 spans 12 residues. V was cut by 5 bases and J by 6 bases, with 11 bases left in between. Germline CDR1 SNHLY, CDR2 FYNNEI. In DNA, the CDR3 is TGTGCCAGCAGTCGCCCTCGCTCCGAGCAGTACTTC. Residues: CASSRPRSEQYF.

J is TRBJ1-3 and V is TRBV4-1; maybe TRBD1 (6 bases). This CDR3 spans 16 amino acids. Germline V gene lookup returns CDR1 MGHRA and CDR2 YSYEKL. V dropped 0 bases and J dropped 0 bases, with 9 bases sitting between them. CDR3 coding DNA: TGCGCCAGCAGCCAAGAAAGGGGGAGCTCTGGAAACACCATATATTTT. This encodes CASSQERGSSGNTIYF.

The rearrangement joins TRBV5-5 to TRBJ1-1; the D gene is possibly TRBD1 (5 bases). The CDR3 runs to 14 residues. Germline loops: CDR1 SGHKS, CDR2 YYEKEE (reference sequence). V was trimmed by 4 bases and J by 4 bases, leaving 14 bases between them. The CDR3 reads CASSPPGGGTEAFF. CDR3 bases: TGTGCCAGCAGCCCTCCGGGGGGGGGCACTGAAGCTTTCTTT.

V and J are TRBV4-3 and TRBJ2-7; D is uncertain. The CDR3 is 15 residues long. Trimming shortened V by 0 bases and J by 4 bases, and 13 bases separated the two germline ends. Germline assignment: CDR1 LGHNA and CDR2 YSLEER. CDR3 nucleotide sequence: TGCGCCAGCAGCCAAGATAGGCCAGGACCTTACGAGCAGTACTTC. Its protein product is CASSQDRPGPYEQYF.

The chain uses TRBV7-2 and TRBJ2-3, with D unclear. The CDR3 runs 12 residues. V was trimmed by 6 bases and J by 2 bases, leaving 6 bases between them. Germline values: CDR1 SGHTA, CDR2 FQGNSA. CDR3 coding DNA: TGTGCCAGCAGTTACTCCACAGATACGCAGTATTTT. Translating gives CASSYSTDTQYF.

The chain joins TRBV7-9 to TRBJ2-1; D is uncertain. Germline assignment: CDR1 SEHNR and CDR2 FQNEAQ (reference sequence). The CDR3 contains 12 residues. Trimming removed 5 bases from V and 5 bases from J, with 7 bases in between. Here the CDR3 DNA reads TGTGCCAGCAGCCCCGACCACAATGAGCAGTTCTTC. The encoded protein is CASSPDHNEQFF.

The chain carries TRBV4-2 and TRBJ2-6; D unclear. CDR3 length equals 16 residues. Germline lookup yields CDR1 LGHNA and CDR2 YNFKEQ. The V end lost 0 bases, the J end lost 2 bases, and 8 bases lay between the germline ends. CDR3 amino acids: CASSQDRAAGANVLTF. The CDR3 DNA reads as TGTGCCAGCAGCCAAGATCGGGCAGCTGGGGCCAACGTCCTGACTTTC.

The V gene is TRBV7-6, the J gene TRBJ2-1, with 12 nucleotides matching TRBD1. Trimming took 4 bases from V and 3 from J; bases not matched to a gene: 13. The germline CDR1 and CDR2 sequences are SGHVS and FNYEAQ. The CDR3 spans 19 residues. CDR3 DNA: TGTGCCAGCAGCTCCCTACAACCGGGACAGGGGGCAAGCTACAATGAGCAGTTCTTC. It specifies CASSSLQPGQGASYNEQFF. The variable domain in full, completed from reference TRBV7-6 and TRBJ2-1, reads GAGVSQSPRYKVTKRGQDVALRCDPISGHVSLYWYRQALGQGPEFLTYFNYEAQQDKSGLPNDRFSAERPEGSISTLTIQRTEQRDSAMYRCASSSLQPGQGASYNEQFFGPGTRLTVL.

This rearrangement joins TRBV6-5 to TRBJ1-3; D may be TRBD1 (5 bases). The CDR3 extends over 15 amino acids. Germline V gene data show CDR1 as MNHEY and CDR2 as SVGAGI. Trimming pared 4 bases from V and 1 base from J, leaving 11 bases between. The CDR3 is CASSSGTVSGNTIYF. The DNA of the CDR3 is TGTGCCAGCAGTTCCGGGACCGTGTCTGGAAACACCATATATTTT.